This T cell receptor (beta chain) is drawn from a study of T cell responses to AZD1222 COVID-19 vaccine. The trim removed 3 bases at V and 2 bases at J, leaving 12 bases unmatched. CDR3 size: 19 residues. Germline V gene lookup returns CDR1 MNHEY and CDR2 SMNVEV (reference sequence). Study outcomes and limitations: Nearly half of the spike-specific TCRs reportedly recognize variant regions that carry no mutations. Females outnumbered males among donors, who were mostly white British; clonal diversity was possibly underestimated. Spike regions recognized by vaccine-associated CD4 TCRs spanned the protein, led by 160-218 and 743-854. None of the repertoires were sampled until the peak T cell response had passed.

Worth noting for this clone: The antigen remains undetermined.

Libraries were prepared by immunoSEQ multiplex PCR; TCRdb keeps only in-frame clonotypes and omits some of them. The sample shows some 140,000 clones, 80% to 90% of them seen only once. This sequence was found in an adult in good health. This sample comprised peripheral blood, obtained on day 0 of MenACWY control vaccination. The genes are TRBV27 and TRBJ2-6; 8 nucleotides align to TRBD2. For the CDR3, the DNA is TGTGCCAGCAGTTTGAGTGGGCGGGGGGCAGGACCTGGGGCCAACGTCCTGACTTTC. Encoded protein: CASSLSGRGAGPGANVLTF.